The source of this TCR beta chain is a study of shared clonotypes between healthy human individuals. As regards this clone: Its matching antigen is unknown. In the same sample, other DNA sequences code for this CDR3.

V was trimmed by 0 bases and J by 0 bases, leaving 14 bases between them. CDR3 length equals 17 residues. Germline V gene lookup returns CDR1 SGHRS and CDR2 YFSETQ. Clones were read by immunoSEQ multiplex PCR, and TCRdb kept only the in-frame ones, dropping some. This table has 2.5 million or so clones, about 92% appearing once. General study results and limits: Clonotype sharing across donors was expected to vary with sequencing depth.

Sequenced sample: naive CD4+ T cells sorted from blood. Subset specified: CD45RA+ positively selected. The chain uses TRBV5-1 and TRBJ2-3, with D maybe TRBD2 (6 bases). This sequence originates from a man between 18 and 35 years old in good health. The CDR3 protein is CASSLVLAGTSTDTQYF. In DNA form, the CDR3 reads TGCGCCAGCAGCTTGGTTCTTGCGGGGACTAGCACAGATACGCAGTATTTT.